The TCR beta chain under discussion was sequenced for a study of shared clonotypes between healthy human individuals. The authors' processing: ImmunoSEQ yielded junction-only sequences lacking quality scores, so filtering differed. Assay used: immunoSEQ multiplex PCR; TCRdb lists only in-frame clones, some missing. D and trimming come from the DNA, and the V and J calls and clone size come from that table. The table shows millions of clones, with roughly 93% occurring only once. V lost 3 bases and J lost 3, with 3 bases in between. Germline CDR1 SEHNR, CDR2 FQNEAQ (reference sequence). This CDR3 comprises 11 residues. Overall study results and limits: Non-shared clonotypes had lower generation probabilities than those shared by all four donors.

A remark on this clone: Its matching antigen is unknown. Other DNA sequences within the sample encode an identical CDR3.

This chain connects TRBV7-9 to TRBJ2-7; no clear D gene. The sequence came from a man aged 18 to 30 in good health. Some clones in this sample may be carry-over from other donors' samples. The sample consisted of naive CD4+ T cells from PBMCs. This sample's subset: CD45RA+ positively selected. The CDR3 nucleotides are TGTGCCAGCAGCTTCGACTACGAGCAGTACTTC. As protein: CASSFDYEQYF.